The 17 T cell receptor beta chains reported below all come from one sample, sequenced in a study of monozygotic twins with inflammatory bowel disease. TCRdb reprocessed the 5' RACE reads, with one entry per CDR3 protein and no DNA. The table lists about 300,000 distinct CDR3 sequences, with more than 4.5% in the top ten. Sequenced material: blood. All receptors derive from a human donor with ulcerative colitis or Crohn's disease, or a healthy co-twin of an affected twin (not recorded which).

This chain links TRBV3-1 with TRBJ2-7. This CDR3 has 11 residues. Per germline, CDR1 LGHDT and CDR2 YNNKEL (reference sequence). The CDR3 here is CASGRYYEQYF.

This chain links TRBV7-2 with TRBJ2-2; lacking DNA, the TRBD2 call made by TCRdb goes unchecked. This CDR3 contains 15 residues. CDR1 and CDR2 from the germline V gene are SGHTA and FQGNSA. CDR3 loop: CASSPRVVNTGELFF.

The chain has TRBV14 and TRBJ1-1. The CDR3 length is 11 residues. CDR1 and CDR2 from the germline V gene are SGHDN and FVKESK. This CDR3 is CASSQGARIFF. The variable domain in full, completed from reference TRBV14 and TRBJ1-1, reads EAGVTQFPSHSVIEKGQTVTLRCDPISGHDNLYWYRRVMGKEIKFLLHFVKESKQDESGMPNNRFLAERTGGTYSTLKVQPAELEDSGVYFCASSQGARIFFGQGTRLTVV.

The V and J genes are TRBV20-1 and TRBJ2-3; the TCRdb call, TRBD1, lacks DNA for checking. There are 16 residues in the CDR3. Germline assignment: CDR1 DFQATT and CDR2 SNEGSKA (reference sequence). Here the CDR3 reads CSARESGFRGADTQYF.

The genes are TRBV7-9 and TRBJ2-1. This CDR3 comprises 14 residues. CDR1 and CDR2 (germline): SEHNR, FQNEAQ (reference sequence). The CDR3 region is CASSFVGLDNEQFF.

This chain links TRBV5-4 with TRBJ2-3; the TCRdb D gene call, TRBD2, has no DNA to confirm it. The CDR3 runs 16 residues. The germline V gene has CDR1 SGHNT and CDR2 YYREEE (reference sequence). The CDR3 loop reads CASNISPSGGIDTQYF. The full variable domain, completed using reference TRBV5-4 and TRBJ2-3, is ETGVTQSPTHLIKTRGQQVTLRCSSQSGHNTVSWYQQALGQGPQFIFQYYREEENGRGNFPPRFSGLQFPNYSSELNVNALELDDSALYLCASNISPSGGIDTQYFGPGTRLTVL.

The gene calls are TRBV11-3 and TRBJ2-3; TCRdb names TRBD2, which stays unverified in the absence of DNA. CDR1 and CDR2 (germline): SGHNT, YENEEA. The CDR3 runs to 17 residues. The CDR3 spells CASSLASGGARTDTQYF.

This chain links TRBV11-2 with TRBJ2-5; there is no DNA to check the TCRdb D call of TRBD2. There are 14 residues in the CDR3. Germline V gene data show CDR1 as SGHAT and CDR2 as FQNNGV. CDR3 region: CASSYGLAVQTQYF.

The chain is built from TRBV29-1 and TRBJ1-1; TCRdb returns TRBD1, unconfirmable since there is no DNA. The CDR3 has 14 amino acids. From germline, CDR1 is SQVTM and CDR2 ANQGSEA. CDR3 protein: CSVRTGRMNTEAFF.

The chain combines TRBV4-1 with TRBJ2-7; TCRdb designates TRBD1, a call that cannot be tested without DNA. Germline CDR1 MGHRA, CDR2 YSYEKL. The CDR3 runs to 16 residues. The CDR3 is CASSQERDRRSYEQYF.

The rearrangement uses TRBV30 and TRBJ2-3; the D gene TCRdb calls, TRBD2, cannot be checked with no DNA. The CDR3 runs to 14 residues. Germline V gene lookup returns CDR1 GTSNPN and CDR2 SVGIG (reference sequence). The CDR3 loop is CAWNRGVNTDTQYF.

This CDR3 is CASSFGSGRGYTGELFF. The chain links TRBV7-2 to TRBJ2-2; with no DNA, the TCRdb D assignment of TRBD2 cannot be verified. Germline loops: CDR1 SGHTA, CDR2 FQGNSA. The CDR3 has 17 residues.

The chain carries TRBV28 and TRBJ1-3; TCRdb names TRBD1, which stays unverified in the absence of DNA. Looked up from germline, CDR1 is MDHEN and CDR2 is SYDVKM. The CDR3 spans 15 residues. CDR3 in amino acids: CATGFPGQSGNTIYF.

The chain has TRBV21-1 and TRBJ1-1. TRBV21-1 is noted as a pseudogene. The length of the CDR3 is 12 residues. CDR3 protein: CASSRTDTEAFF.

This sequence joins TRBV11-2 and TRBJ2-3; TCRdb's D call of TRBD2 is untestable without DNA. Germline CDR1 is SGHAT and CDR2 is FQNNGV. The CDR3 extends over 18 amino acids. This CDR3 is CASNIEGLAGLSTDTQYF.

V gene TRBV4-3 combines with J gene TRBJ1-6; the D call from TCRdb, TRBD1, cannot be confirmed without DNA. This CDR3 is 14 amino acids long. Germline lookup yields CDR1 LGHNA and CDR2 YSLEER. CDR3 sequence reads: CASSRTGGNSPLHF.

The CDR3: CAISEYRDNQPQHF. The rearrangement joins TRBV10-3 to TRBJ1-5; TCRdb's D call, TRBD1, is unchecked because there is no DNA. The CDR3 totals 14 residues. The germline gives CDR1 ENHRY, CDR2 SYGVKD.